Below, 20 T cell receptor beta chains from the same sample are listed, as sequenced in a study of blood T cells in healthy people across ages. For the second PCR, which ran for 7 to 11 cycles, a sample-barcoded 5' primer and a J-beta primer mix were used. TCRdb called the 5' RACE reads again in MiXCR, with one record for every CDR3 protein. Of roughly 1,800,000 distinct CDR3 sequences listed, around 50% are singletons. Sequencing used blood. The source of these receptors is a middle-aged woman in good health.

This clonotype was recorded many times. The chain links TRBV6-6 to TRBJ1-1; D ambiguous. The CDR3 extends over 11 amino acids. Germline V gene lookup returns CDR1 MNHNY and CDR2 SVGAGI (reference sequence). Trimming cost V 3 bases and J 4 bases, with 3 bases left between them. As DNA, the CDR3 is TGTGCCAGCAGTTATGGCACTGAAGCTTTCTTT. Protein product: CASSYGTEAFF.

The sample holds a few counts of this clonotype. The V gene is TRBV20-1, the J gene TRBJ2-3; no clear D gene. The CDR3 covers 15 residues. V was shortened by 1 base and J by 0 bases, with 11 bases between the two germline ends. The germline V gene encodes CDR1 DFQATT and CDR2 SNEGSKA (reference sequence). The CDR3 spells CSARAFLESTDTQYF. CDR3 sequence (DNA): TGCAGTGCTAGAGCCTTCCTAGAGAGCACAGATACGCAGTATTTT.

The rearrangement links TRBV7-2 to TRBJ2-1, with 7 bases identical to TRBD2. The CDR3 runs to 16 residues. Unmatched junction bases numbered 9, after V lost 5 bases and J lost 2 bases. Germline CDR1 is SGHTA and CDR2 is FQGNSA. The CDR3 protein is CASSLEGLVAYNEQFF. CDR3 DNA sequence: TGTGCCAGCAGCCTAGAAGGACTAGTGGCCTACAATGAGCAGTTCTTC.

In its sample, this clonotype was seen a few times. This rearrangement joins TRBV12-3 or TRBV12-4 to TRBJ2-1, with 7 bases identical to TRBD2. Trimming at V came to 4 bases and at J to 5 bases, leaving 14 bases not matched to a gene. This CDR3 contains 17 residues. DNA of the CDR3: TGTGCCAGCAGTTCCTCCTCTGGGCTAGCGGAAGACAATGAGCAGTTCTTC. Protein product: CASSSSSGLAEDNEQFF.

This chain uses TRBV7-6 with TRBJ1-5; no clear D gene. Germline V CDR1 and CDR2: SGHVS, FNYEAQ. The CDR3 totals 14 residues. V gave up 0 bases and J gave up 5 bases, with 8 bases separating them. CDR3 sequence: CASSLAIGDQPQHF. CDR3 bases: TGTGCCAGCAGCTTAGCGATCGGGGATCAGCCCCAGCATTTT. The whole variable domain, filled in from reference TRBV7-6 and TRBJ1-5, reads GAGVSQSPRYKVTKRGQDVALRCDPISGHVSLYWYRQALGQGPEFLTYFNYEAQQDKSGLPNDRFSAERPEGSISTLTIQRTEQRDSAMYRCASSLAIGDQPQHFGDGTRLSIL.

This chain links TRBV15 with TRBJ2-3; 16 bases are a match to TRBD2. The CDR3 has 14 residues. V shed 5 bases, J shed 13 bases, and the junction held 6 bases outside the gene matches. In germline, CDR1 is LNHNV, CDR2 YYDKDF (reference sequence). CDR3: CATSGTSGGEDEYF. The DNA for the CDR3 is TGTGCCACCAGCGGGACTAGCGGGGGGGAAGACGAGTATTTT. Based on the CDR3 plus reference TRBV15 and TRBJ2-3, the full variable domain is DAMVIQNPRYQVTQFGKPVTLSCSQTLNHNVMYWYQQKSSQAPKLLFHYYDKDFNNEADTPDNFQSRRPNTSFCFLDIRSPGLGDTAMYLCATSGTSGGEDEYFGPGTRLTVL.

This clonotype turned up a few times. The CDR3 bases are TGTGCCAGCAGAGAAGAGGGATTTTATAATTCACCCCTCCACTTT. It codes for CASREEGFYNSPLHF. The chain recombines TRBV6-2 or TRBV6-3 with TRBJ1-6; the D is unclear. The ends were cut back, 6 bases at V and 4 bases at J, with 13 bases in the middle. This CDR3 has 15 residues. The germline V gene encodes CDR1 MNHEY and CDR2 SVGEGT.

This clonotype was observed a handful of times. The chain has TRBV29-1 and TRBJ2-5; D possibly corresponds to TRBD2 (7 bases). This CDR3 is 13 amino acids long. Trimming cost V 6 bases and J 4 bases, with 15 bases left between them. Germline CDR1 reads SQVTM; CDR2 reads ANQGSEA. CDR3 DNA: TGCAGCGTGCTACAGGGAGGGAGAGAGACCCAGTACTTC. Encoded protein: CSVLQGGRETQYF.

The J gene is TRBJ2-4, the V gene TRBV6-2 or TRBV6-3, with 11 bases that match TRBD1. Germline assignment: CDR1 MNHEY and CDR2 SVGEGT. The CDR3 spans 19 residues. V dropped 6 bases and J dropped 8; count of bases not matched to a gene: 21. CDR3 sequence reads: CASSPYPGTGGSAYDIQYF. For the CDR3, the DNA is TGTGCCAGCAGCCCCTACCCCGGGACAGGGGGATCGGCGTATGACATTCAGTACTTC.

V is TRBV4-1 and J is TRBJ2-3, with 7 bases lining up with TRBD1. CDR1 is MGHRA, CDR2 YSYEKL, per germline. The length of the CDR3 is 18 residues. V dropped 1 base and J dropped 4; count of bases not matched to a gene: 14. CDR3 amino acids: CASSQVGKQRGGPDTQYF. CDR3 DNA sequence: TGCGCCAGCAGCCAAGTCGGCAAACAACGAGGGGGCCCAGATACGCAGTATTTT.

Regarding this clonotype: At one of its ends the junction is not consistent with the germline gene, which may arise from a read error. The CDR3 is CSAETGGFSSEQYF. CDR3 coding DNA: TGCAGTGCCGAGACAGGGGGCTTCTCCTCCGAGCAGTACTTC. The rearrangement links TRBV20-1 to TRBJ2-7, with 10 bases lining up with TRBD1. The length of the CDR3 is 14 residues. In germline, CDR1 is DFQATT, CDR2 SNEGSKA (reference sequence).

This chain joins TRBV28 and TRBJ2-1, with 8 bases that match TRBD2. TRBJ2-7 matches the DNA end more closely, so the J call is doubtful. Germline CDR1 is MDHEN and CDR2 is SYDVKM. This CDR3 comprises 16 residues. CDR3: CASSKAGGRIYNEQYF. The CDR3 DNA reads as TGTGCCAGCAGCAAGGCGGGGGGCCGGATCTACAATGAGCAGTACTTC.

V usage is TRBV5-1 and J usage is TRBJ2-4; D ambiguous. The germline V gene encodes CDR1 SGHRS and CDR2 YFSETQ. Trimming took 4 bases from V and 4 from J, leaving 12 bases between them. This CDR3 has 14 amino acids. Written as DNA, the CDR3 is TGCGCCAGCAGCACAGAAGGACGGAAAAACATTCAGTACTTC. It specifies CASSTEGRKNIQYF.

The rearrangement links TRBV7-2 to TRBJ2-2; no clear D gene. The CDR3 has 12 residues. Germline CDR1 reads SGHTA; CDR2 reads FQGNSA. V was shortened by 3 bases and J by 9 bases, with 8 bases between the two germline ends. In nucleotides, the CDR3 is TGTGCCAGCAGCTTTACCAGTAGGGAGCTGTTTTTT. Translating gives CASSFTSRELFF.

The V call is TRBV7-2, the J call TRBJ2-5, with TRBD2 identical over 8 bases. In germline, CDR1 is SGHTA, CDR2 FQGNSA. J gave up 3 bases and V 5 bases, and 5 bases lay outside the gene matches. The CDR3 is 14 amino acids. The CDR3 is CASSTWRGEETQYF. CDR3 DNA: TGTGCCAGCAGCACCTGGCGGGGGGAAGAGACCCAGTACTTC.

The V gene is TRBV7-2, the J gene TRBJ2-1; D uncertain. TRBJ2-7 explains the end of the DNA better; the J call may be wrong. The germline CDR1 and CDR2 sequences are SGHTA and FQGNSA. The CDR3 runs to 14 residues. CDR3 DNA sequence: TGTGCCAGCACTCAGCCCTACTCCTACAATGAGCAGTACTTC. This codes for CASTQPYSYNEQYF.

The V gene is TRBV10-1, the J gene TRBJ2-3; D is ambiguous. Per the germline V gene, CDR1 is WNHNN and CDR2 is SYGVQD (reference sequence). Deletions cut 3 bases from V and 3 bases from J, with 10 bases between. This CDR3 comprises 14 residues. CDR3 sequence reads: CASSDGIPTDTQYF. CDR3 in DNA: TGCGCCAGCAGTGATGGCATTCCAACAGATACGCAGTATTTT.

The chain combines TRBV20-1 with TRBJ1-1; D is undetermined. The CDR3 contains 17 residues. Per germline, CDR1 DFQATT and CDR2 SNEGSKA (reference sequence). Trimming shortened V by 0 bases and J by 5 bases, and 22 bases separated the two germline ends. CDR3 sequence: CSARDPRGDSRRTEAFF. CDR3 in DNA: TGCAGTGCTAGAGACCCTAGAGGCGACTCACGGCGGACTGAAGCTTTCTTT.

V usage is TRBV4-1 and J usage is TRBJ2-5; D remains unclear. The V end was cut by 4 bases, the J end by 1 base, with 10 bases between. Per germline, CDR1 MGHRA and CDR2 YSYEKL. The CDR3 runs to 14 residues. CDR3 loop: CASSPFGLQETQYF. The CDR3 nucleotides are TGCGCCAGCAGCCCGTTTGGGCTCCAAGAGACCCAGTACTTC.

J is TRBJ2-1 and V is TRBV5-1; 9 bases line up with TRBD1. Germline assignment: CDR1 SGHRS and CDR2 YFSETQ. This CDR3 is built from 15 residues. With V trimmed by 2 bases and J by 7 bases, 7 bases remained unmatched. As DNA, the CDR3 is TGCGCCAGCAGCTTTATACAGGGGGCGAATAATGAGCAGTTCTTC. Translating it yields CASSFIQGANNEQFF.